The 25 T cell receptor delta chains in this list originate from one sample, sequenced in a study of gamma-delta T cells after stem cell transplantation. TCRdb called clones from the RT-PCR reads again using CATT. The sample has approximately 14,000 delta-chain clones; roughly 34% are singletons. The sequencing sample was made of gamma-delta T cells. The receptors were gathered from a human donor. It is not recorded whose cells these are; they may come from a transplant donor.

V usage is TRDV3 and J usage is TRDJ1; TRDD3 matches at 10 bases. This CDR3 comprises 18 residues. The V segment lost 2 bases and the J segment 0 bases; nucleotides outside the gene matches: 15. The germline V gene encodes CDR1 TVYSNPD and CDR2 GDNSRS (reference sequence). The CDR3 region is CAFRCTAGWGINTDKLIF. The CDR3 nucleotides read TGTGCCTTTCGTTGTACCGCTGGCTGGGGGATAAACACCGATAAACTCATCTTT.

Concerning this clone itself: One end of the junction is discordant with germline, which a read error may explain. The chain uses TRDV2 and TRDJ1; 8 bases fit TRDD3. The germline gives CDR1 GEAIGNYY, CDR2 EKD. The CDR3 covers 14 residues. CDR3 sequence (DNA): TGTGCCTGTGACACCGTGGGGGATCCCGATAAACCCATCTTT. Amino acids: CACDTVGDPDKPIF.

A few counts support this clone. This rearrangement joins TRDV2 to TRDJ2; TRDD3 agrees at 11 bases. CDR1 is GEAIGNYY and CDR2 is EKD in the germline V gene. CDR3 length equals 16 residues. The V and J ends lost 0 bases and 4 bases, in that order; junction bases with no gene match: 3. The CDR3 coding sequence is TGTGCCTGTGACACCGTTGGGGGATACGCGACAGCACAACTCTTCTTT. Translation: CACDTVGGYATAQLFF.

This clone was seen a handful of times. The chain combines TRDV2 with TRDJ1; D is perhaps TRDD3 (5 bases). The CDR3 has 17 amino acids. Trimming shortened V by 0 bases and J by 0 bases, and 16 bases separated the two germline ends. CDR1 is GEAIGNYY and CDR2 is EKD in the germline V gene. The DNA of the CDR3 is TGTGCCTGTGACACCGGCTGGGCGAGACCTTACACCGATAAACTCATCTTT. This codes for CACDTGWARPYTDKLIF.

On this clone itself: The junction and the germline gene differ at one end; a read error may be behind it. This chain links TRDV2 with TRDJ1; 13 bases map to TRDD3. The CDR3 runs 19 residues. CDR1 is GEAIGNYY and CDR2 is EKD in the germline V gene. The CDR3 region is CACGTRKELGDTITDNLIF. CDR3 DNA: TGTGCCTGTGGCACTCGTAAGGAACTGGGGGATACGATCACCGATAACCTCATCTTT.

Points on this clone: At the DNA level, this CDR3 is encoded by other sequences in the same sample as well. The chain has TRDV2 and TRDJ2, with TRDD3 identical over 11 bases. The germline V gene encodes CDR1 GEAIGNYY and CDR2 EKD. The CDR3 covers 17 residues. With V trimmed by 1 base and J by 0 bases, 3 bases remained unmatched. The CDR3 nucleotides read TGTGCCTGTGACACAGTACTGGGGGATACTTTGACAGCACAACTCTTCTTT. Amino acids: CACDTVLGDTLTAQLFF.

The gene calls are TRDV1 and TRDJ1, with 8 bases identical to TRDD3. The V gene's germline CDR1 is TSWWSYY and CDR2 QGS. The CDR3 runs to 17 residues. After removal of 11 bases from V and 2 bases from J, the junction contained 19 bases not matched to a gene. DNA for the CDR3: TGTGCTAGGACCAGTCCGAGTCCCGACTGGGGGACCGATAAACTCATCTTT. Translation gives CARTSPSPDWGTDKLIF.

A note on this clone: The junction shows a germline mismatch at one end, possibly a read error. The chain joins TRDV2 to TRDJ3; no clear D. Germline CDR1 GEAIGNYY, CDR2 EKD. The CDR3 covers 18 residues. In DNA form, the CDR3 reads TGTGCCTGTGACCCCCTGGTGGATTTCTCCATGTACACCCTACAGATGTTTTTC. This codes for CACDPLVDFSMYTLQMFF.

The V call is TRDV1, the J call TRDJ1, with D hard to call. V was shortened by 6 bases and J by 0 bases, with 29 bases between the two germline ends. This CDR3 contains 20 residues. The germline V gene encodes CDR1 TSWWSYY and CDR2 QGS. CDR3 sequence reads: CALGAVSKCRGRLYTDKLIF. In nucleotides, the CDR3 is TGTGCTCTTGGTGCGGTTAGTAAGTGCAGAGGGAGACTATACACCGATAAACTCATCTTT.

The J gene is TRDJ1, the V gene TRDV3; D is ambiguous. V lost 5 bases to trimming and J lost 0 bases, with 22 bases between them. This CDR3 contains 16 residues. Looked up from germline, CDR1 is TVYSNPD and CDR2 is GDNSRS (reference sequence). CDR3 sequence reads: CALNLYCGPYTDKLIF. CDR3 nucleotides: TGTGCCCTAAACCTGTACTGTGGACCGTACACCGATAAACTCATCTTT.

This clone was detected a few times. The rearrangement links TRDV1 to TRDJ1; 8 bases match TRDD3. The CDR3 is made up of 16 amino acids. Germline CDR1 TSWWSYY, CDR2 QGS. With 5 bases clipped from V and 0 bases from J, the junction kept 8 bases outside the gene matches. DNA for the CDR3: TGTGCTCTTGGGACACCGGGGGATAAATACACCGATAAACTCATCTTT. Translating it yields CALGTPGDKYTDKLIF.

This clone has more than one count but fewer than ten. This chain connects TRDV2 to TRDJ3; 11 bases agree with TRDD3. CDR1 GEAIGNYY and CDR2 EKD come from the germline V gene. Germline trimming cut 3 bases from V and 2 bases from J; bases unmatched to any gene: 5. The CDR3 covers 18 residues. This CDR3 reads CACDPLLGDTWDTRQMFF. In nucleotides, the CDR3 is TGTGCCTGTGACCCCTTACTGGGGGATACCTGGGACACCCGACAGATGTTTTTC.

This sequence joins TRDV3 and TRDJ3; TRDD3 matches 10 bases. The CDR3 length is 19 residues. V lost 2 bases and J lost 2; bases outside the gene matches: 12. The germline V gene has CDR1 TVYSNPD and CDR2 GDNSRS (reference sequence). CDR3 nucleotides: TGTGCCTTTGCACCTATACTGGGGGATCATGCCTGGGACACCCGACAGATGTTTTTC. This gives the protein CAFAPILGDHAWDTRQMFF.

The V gene is TRDV3, the J gene TRDJ1, with 8 bases matching TRDD3. The V gene end was trimmed by 5 bases and the J gene end by 10 bases; junction bases not matched to a gene: 27. This CDR3 contains 17 residues. Germline CDR1 and CDR2: TVYSNPD and GDNSRS (reference sequence). The CDR3 region has the DNA TGTGCCCACACCACCTCTTCCGCGCCCCTGAGGGGGATAAGACTCATCTTT. It specifies CAHTTSSAPLRGIRLIF.

V gene TRDV1 combines with J gene TRDJ1; TRDD3 agrees at 12 bases. The CDR3 contains 20 residues. Per germline, CDR1 TSWWSYY and CDR2 QGS. The J segment lost 0 bases and the V segment lost 0 bases, leaving 11 bases of the junction unmatched. The CDR3 loop is CALGELSFLLGDTHTDKLIF. DNA for the CDR3: TGTGCTCTTGGGGAACTATCCTTCCTACTGGGGGATACCCACACCGATAAACTCATCTTT.

This clone was seen only a few times. The chain employs TRDV1 and TRDJ1, with 13 bases matching TRDD3. After removal of 0 bases from V and 0 bases from J, the junction contained 34 bases not matched to a gene. There are 28 residues in the CDR3. CDR1 is TSWWSYY and CDR2 is QGS in the germline V gene. The CDR3 region has the DNA TGTGCTCTTGGGGAACTACCCCTGGGGCCTTCCCCAAGGTACTGGGGGATACGCTCGGAGGAATACACCGATAAACTCATCTTT. Translating gives CALGELPLGPSPRYWGIRSEEYTDKLIF.

This clone turned up a few times. The chain uses TRDV1 and TRDJ1; 10 positions match TRDD3. Germline V lookup: CDR1 TSWWSYY, CDR2 QGS. V was pared by 0 bases and J by 0 bases, with 22 bases of the junction left unmatched. The CDR3 consists of 23 residues. The CDR3 sequence: CALGELQPSYKSTGGFYTDKLIF. The CDR3 nucleotides read TGTGCTCTTGGGGAACTTCAGCCTTCCTATAAAAGTACTGGGGGATTCTACACCGATAAACTCATCTTT.

As regards this clone: A read error may produce the germline difference seen at one junction end. The V gene is TRDV3, the J gene TRDJ1; 9 nucleotides align to TRDD2. This CDR3 is 20 amino acids long. Germline V gene sequence: CDR1 TVYSNPD, CDR2 GDNSRS (reference sequence). The CDR3 DNA sequence: TGTGCCTGCACCTTCCTACCCGAGGGGGCTTGGGGATTGTACACCGATACACTCATCTTT. This encodes CACTFLPEGAWGLYTDTLIF.

The rearrangement uses TRDV1 and TRDJ1; D is perhaps TRDD2 or TRDD3 (6 bases each). Per germline, CDR1 TSWWSYY and CDR2 QGS. Trimming took off 3 bases at V and 0 bases at J, with 29 bases between the two ends. The CDR3 is 21 amino acids. The CDR3 region is CALGELAPTFRMGADTDKLIF. For the CDR3, the DNA is TGTGCTCTTGGGGAGCTTGCACCCACCTTCCGAATGGGGGCAGACACCGATAAACTCATCTTT.

This clone was recorded a few times. The CDR3 protein is CACDGTGGYSSWDTRQMFF. In DNA form, the CDR3 reads TGTGCCTGTGACGGTACTGGGGGATACAGCTCCTGGGACACCCGACAGATGTTTTTC. This chain connects TRDV2 to TRDJ3; 12 positions match TRDD3. Germline V CDR1 and CDR2: GEAIGNYY, EKD. The CDR3 covers 19 residues. The J segment lost 0 bases and the V segment lost 3 bases, leaving 5 bases of the junction unmatched.

Remarks on this clone: Other DNA variants within this sample encode the same CDR3. The CDR3: CACDTGNRRDTPTDKLIF. CDR3 DNA: TGTGCCTGTGACACCGGGAATAGGAGGGATACGCCAACCGATAAACTCATCTTT. The rearrangement uses TRDV2 and TRDJ1; TRDD3 matches 8 bases. V lost 0 bases to trimming and J lost 2 bases; unmatched junction nucleotides: 13. Germline values: CDR1 GEAIGNYY, CDR2 EKD. The CDR3 is 18 residues long.

This clone was seen a handful of times. The chain recombines TRDV1 with TRDJ2; weak D call: TRDD3 (5 bases). V was pared by 2 bases and J by 0 bases, with 25 bases between. This CDR3 contains 21 residues. Germline V gives CDR1 TSWWSYY, CDR2 QGS. In DNA, the CDR3 is TGTGCTCTTGGGGAAGGCTGGGAGCGTACCTGTGACATAGCTTTGACAGCACAACTCTTCTTT. Translated: CALGEGWERTCDIALTAQLFF.

J is TRDJ3 and V is TRDV2; 12 nucleotides agree with TRDD3. Germline loops: CDR1 GEAIGNYY, CDR2 EKD. The CDR3 extends over 19 amino acids. Unmatched junction bases numbered 8, after V lost 6 bases and J lost 0 bases. CDR3 residues: CACFTGGYSISWDTRQMFF. CDR3 bases: TGTGCCTGTTTTACTGGGGGATACTCGATCTCCTGGGACACCCGACAGATGTTTTTC.

This clone was seen more than once but under ten times. The chain is built from TRDV1 and TRDJ2; 12 bases map to TRDD3. The ends lost 1 base at V and 0 bases at J; junction bases unmatched: 18. The CDR3 spans 23 residues. Germline loops: CDR1 TSWWSYY, CDR2 QGS. DNA of the CDR3: TGTGCTCTTGGGGAACCCACCTTCAACCCCTACTACTGGGGGATACCTTTGACAGCACAACTCTTCTTT. Translated: CALGEPTFNPYYWGIPLTAQLFF.

A few counts support this clone. This chain joins TRDV1 and TRDJ1, with D uncertain. This CDR3 is built from 14 residues. In germline, CDR1 is TSWWSYY, CDR2 QGS. Trimming pared 0 bases from V and 5 bases from J, leaving 10 bases between. The DNA of the CDR3 is TGTGCTCTTGGGGAACTACCCGCACGGGATAAACTCATCTTT. Amino acid sequence: CALGELPARDKLIF.